Each of the 28 T cell receptor beta chains below was sequenced from the same sample in a study of response to subunit inactivated influenza vaccine. MiXCR was run by TCRdb on the RT-PCR reads, yielding one entry per CDR3 protein. The data contain about 520,000 distinct CDR3 sequences, approximately 7.2% of them singletons. Specimen: PBMCs from blood, collected around 25 months after vaccination. Receptors were obtained from a man between 50 and 69 years old who received an inactivated influenza vaccine.

This clonotype was seen repeatedly, ten times or more. The chain links TRBV29-1 to TRBJ2-3, with TRBD2 matching over 7 bases. This CDR3 has 10 residues. Looked up from germline, CDR1 is SQVTM and CDR2 is ANQGSEA. V trimming: 3 bases; J trimming: 9 bases; junction bases outside the gene matches: 0. DNA for the CDR3: TGCAGCGTTGAGACTAGCACGCAGTATTTT. Residues: CSVETSTQYF.

This clonotype turned up a few times. The chain combines TRBV3-1 with TRBJ2-2; D possibly matches TRBD1 or TRBD2 (5 bases each). Between the trimmed V and J ends, which lost 1 base and 6 bases, there was a span of 9 bases. Per germline, CDR1 LGHDT and CDR2 YNNKEL (reference sequence). The CDR3 consists of 14 residues. The CDR3 reads CASSQVWGSGELFF. Here the CDR3 DNA reads TGTGCCAGCAGCCAAGTTTGGGGGTCCGGGGAGCTGTTTTTT.

The V and J genes are TRBV6-5 and TRBJ1-2; maybe TRBD1 (6 bases). The germline V gene has CDR1 MNHEY and CDR2 SVGAGI. The CDR3 consists of 15 residues. The ends were cut back, 2 bases at V and 2 bases at J, with 12 bases in the middle. CDR3 DNA: TGTGCCAGCAGTTACGGTTCAGGGGCCAACTATGGCTACACCTTC. This encodes CASSYGSGANYGYTF.

Many counts were recorded for this clonotype. The rearrangement uses TRBV7-6 and TRBJ1-3; D possibly corresponds to TRBD1 (5 bases). CDR3 length: 18 amino acids. Trimming left V 5 bases short and J 0 bases short, with 20 bases between. Germline V gene sequence: CDR1 SGHVS, CDR2 FNYEAQ. The CDR3: CASSLWDRDITSGNTIYF. Written as DNA, the CDR3 is TGTGCCAGCAGCCTCTGGGACCGCGATATTACCTCTGGAAACACCATATATTTT.

This chain joins TRBV20-1 and TRBJ2-6, with D tentatively TRBD2 (5 bases). Germline CDR1 is DFQATT and CDR2 is SNEGSKA (reference sequence). The V gene lost 5 bases and the J gene lost 4 bases, with 15 bases spanning the gap. The CDR3 loop spans 15 amino acids. The CDR3 nucleotides read TGCAGTGCTTCCCAAAGAGGGTCGGGGGCCAACGTCCTGACTTTC. It codes for CSASQRGSGANVLTF.

At least ten counts were recorded for this clonotype. The rearrangement links TRBV10-3 to TRBJ1-1; no clear D gene. The CDR3 is 12 residues long. V was clipped by 0 bases and J by 6 bases, with 5 bases between them. CDR1 is ENHRY and CDR2 is SYGVKD in the germline V gene. The CDR3: CAISESPAEAFF. The CDR3 region has the DNA TGTGCCATCAGTGAGTCCCCCGCTGAAGCTTTCTTT.

This clonotype was observed at least ten times. The genes are TRBV4-1 and TRBJ2-2, with TRBD1 matching over 8 bases. The ends lost 0 bases at V and 2 bases at J; junction bases unmatched: 5. The CDR3 spans 17 residues. CDR1 is MGHRA, CDR2 YSYEKL, per germline. The CDR3 DNA is TGCGCCAGCAGCCAAGAGACCAGGGGGCCAAACACCGGGGAGCTGTTTTTT. It specifies CASSQETRGPNTGELFF.

This clonotype showed up many times. The chain has TRBV19 and TRBJ2-1; no clear D. The CDR3 spans 15 residues. Germline values: CDR1 LNHDA, CDR2 SQIVND (reference sequence). Trimming left V 3 bases short and J 3 bases short, with 12 bases between. The CDR3 sequence is CASSMGWGNYNEQFF. The CDR3 bases are TGTGCCAGTAGTATGGGGTGGGGAAACTACAATGAGCAGTTCTTC.

The chain links TRBV28 to TRBJ2-3; D might be TRBD1 (6 bases). V shed 5 bases and J shed 2 bases, with 23 bases lying between them. The CDR3 loop spans 18 amino acids. Germline V CDR1 and CDR2: MDHEN, SYDVKM. In nucleotides, the CDR3 is TGTGCCAGCAGTCCAAATTCTAAGTGGACAGTAAACACAGATACGCAGTATTTT. Protein product: CASSPNSKWTVNTDTQYF.

There are many counts of this clonotype. V is TRBV10-2 and J is TRBJ1-1; D gene ambiguous. Per the germline V gene, CDR1 is WSHSY and CDR2 is SAAADI. V lost 2 bases and J 5 bases, leaving 6 bases between the germline ends. The CDR3 sequence is 12 residues long. The CDR3 sequence is CASSEVGTEAFF. The DNA for the CDR3 is TGCGCCAGCAGTGAGGTAGGGACTGAAGCTTTCTTT.

This clonotype came up many times. This chain connects TRBV28 to TRBJ2-2; D remains unclear. V was trimmed by 10 bases and J by 0 bases, leaving 12 bases between them. The CDR3 is 14 residues long. CDR1 and CDR2 (germline): MDHEN, SYDVKM. CDR3 bases: TGTGCCACCCTCCACAACACGAACACCGGGGAGCTGTTTTTT. This encodes CATLHNTNTGELFF.

J is TRBJ2-1 and V is TRBV12-3 or TRBV12-4, with D possibly TRBD1 on 5 matching bases. Trimming removed 3 bases from V and 10 bases from J, with 13 bases in between. The CDR3 sequence is 13 residues long. The CDR3 loop is CASSFAGAGEQFF. CDR3 bases: TGTGCCAGCAGTTTTGCTGGGGCTGGGGAGCAGTTCTTC.

This clonotype has a handful of counts. The rearrangement joins TRBV5-6 to TRBJ2-1; a weak D match, TRBD1 (6 bases). This CDR3 is built from 14 residues. V was shortened by 3 bases and J by 4 bases, with 11 bases between the two germline ends. Germline-derived CDR1 and CDR2 are SGHDT and YYEEEE. The CDR3 here is CASSWGRGYNEQFF. The CDR3, as DNA: TGTGCCAGCAGCTGGGGCAGGGGTTACAATGAGCAGTTCTTC.

This clonotype was seen only a few times. The chain carries TRBV5-1 and TRBJ2-1, with TRBD2 matching 7 bases. Germline lookup yields CDR1 SGHRS and CDR2 YFSETQ. V was pared by 3 bases and J by 7 bases, with 16 bases of the junction left unmatched. CDR3 length equals 17 residues. CDR3 DNA: TGCGCCAGCAGCTCCCAGGGTCTTACGGGAGGAGGTAATGAGCAGTTCTTC. As protein: CASSSQGLTGGGNEQFF.

With regard to this clonotype: A much larger clone lies a single base off, so this may be a read error. The chain links TRBV20-1 to TRBJ2-1; the D gene is possibly TRBD2 (6 bases). Looked up from germline, CDR1 is DFQATT and CDR2 is SNEGSKA (reference sequence). Trimming took off 1 base at V and 10 bases at J, with 17 bases between the two ends. The CDR3 runs to 14 residues. The CDR3 nucleotides are TGCAGTGCTAGAGGGGCAGCGGGCATCGGGGAGCAGTTCTTC. Translation: CSARGAAGIGEQFF.

The CDR3 sequence is CASSLGTGVWTEAFF. CDR3 sequence (DNA): TGTGCCAGCAGCCTCGGGACAGGGGTTTGGACTGAAGCTTTCTTT. The chain links TRBV6-1 to TRBJ1-1, with 10 bases matching TRBD1. The CDR3 has 15 residues. Per the germline V gene, CDR1 is MNHNS and CDR2 is SASEGT. V was clipped by 6 bases and J by 5 bases; unmatched bases: 9.

This clonotype was found a few times. The V and J genes are TRBV7-8 and TRBJ2-1; the match to TRBD2 covers 14 bases. CDR3 size: 17 residues. The V segment lost 5 bases and the J segment 7 bases; nucleotides outside the gene matches: 10. CDR1 and CDR2 from the germline V gene are SGHVS and FQNEAQ. Written as DNA, the CDR3 is TGTGCCAGCAGCCGAACCGGGACTAGCGGGAGTAGGAATGAGCAGTTCTTC. It encodes CASSRTGTSGSRNEQFF.

V and J are TRBV5-1 and TRBJ2-7; 10 positions agree with TRBD2. CDR1 and CDR2 from the germline V gene are SGHRS and YFSETQ. CDR3 length: 16 amino acids. V was clipped by 4 bases and J by 0 bases; unmatched bases: 7. The CDR3 region is CASSRASGGVSYEQYF. CDR3 coding DNA: TGCGCCAGCAGCCGGGCTAGCGGGGGAGTCTCCTACGAGCAGTACTTC.

At least ten counts were recorded for this clonotype. The chain is built from TRBV18 and TRBJ1-1; perhaps TRBD1 as D (6 bases). V gave up 4 bases and J gave up 1 base, with 7 bases separating them. The CDR3 has 13 residues. Looked up from germline, CDR1 is KGHSH and CDR2 is LQKENI. The CDR3 reads CASSQTGNTEAFF. DNA of the CDR3: TGTGCCAGCTCACAGACAGGGAACACTGAAGCTTTCTTT.

V is TRBV4-3 and J is TRBJ2-3; 7 bases fit TRBD2. The CDR3 is made up of 15 amino acids. The V gene end was trimmed by 0 bases and the J gene end by 8 bases; junction bases not matched to a gene: 8. Germline assignment: CDR1 LGHNA and CDR2 YSLEER. DNA for the CDR3: TGCGCCAGCAGCCAAGAGGGGGGGTACTCGGTTACGCAGTATTTT. It translates to CASSQEGGYSVTQYF.

This clonotype has a count of ten or more. The chain combines TRBV5-6 with TRBJ2-7, with 9 bases identical to TRBD1. The V segment lost 4 bases and the J segment 2 bases; nucleotides outside the gene matches: 4. This CDR3 is built from 14 residues. Germline values: CDR1 SGHDT, CDR2 YYEEEE. The CDR3 DNA follows: TGTGCCAGCAGCGCGGGACAGGGAACCTACGAGCAGTACTTC. Residues: CASSAGQGTYEQYF.

The V and J genes are TRBV7-8 and TRBJ2-1; D remains ambiguous. The V gene's germline CDR1 is SGHVS and CDR2 FQNEAQ. The germline V and J ends were trimmed by 8 bases and 0 bases, with 11 bases remaining between them. This CDR3 region has 14 residues. CDR3 in DNA: TGTGCCAGCGCGCTGGCGAGCTCCTACAATGAGCAGTTCTTC. Translated, it gives CASALASSYNEQFF. Full variable domain (remainder filled in from reference TRBV7-8 and TRBJ2-1): GAGVSQSPRYKVAKRGQDVALRCDPISGHVSLFWYQQALGQGPEFLTYFQNEAQLDKSGLPSDRFFAERPEGSVSTLKIQRTQQEDSAVYLCASALASSYNEQFFGPGTRLTVL.

This clonotype occurred many times. The chain has TRBV5-1 and TRBJ2-4, with 7 nucleotides matching TRBD1. The V segment lost 0 bases and the J segment 7 bases; nucleotides outside the gene matches: 13. CDR1 SGHRS and CDR2 YFSETQ come from the germline V gene. CDR3 size: 17 residues. The CDR3 region is CASSLDGGEGARNIQYF. CDR3 in DNA: TGCGCCAGCAGCTTGGATGGAGGTGAGGGGGCGAGGAACATTCAGTACTTC.

This clonotype was picked up a small number of times. This chain uses TRBV11-1 with TRBJ1-5, with TRBD1 matching 8 bases. Trimming removed 5 bases from V and 2 bases from J; junction bases left unmatched: 17. The CDR3 has 19 amino acids. Germline V gene data show CDR1 as SGHAT and CDR2 as FQDESV (reference sequence). The CDR3 bases are TGTGCCAGCAGCCCACTGGACAGGGTGGTATCTGTTGGCAATCAGCCCCAGCATTTT. Protein product: CASSPLDRVVSVGNQPQHF.

This clonotype showed up just a few times. The chain carries TRBV10-3 and TRBJ2-2; no reliable D call. Trimming removed 0 bases at V and 5 bases at J, with 4 bases between. From germline, CDR1 is ENHRY and CDR2 SYGVKD. The CDR3 length is 13 residues. CDR3 sequence reads: CAISESRTGELFF. As DNA, the CDR3 is TGTGCCATCAGTGAGTCGAGGACCGGGGAGCTGTTTTTT.

This rearrangement joins TRBV5-1 to TRBJ2-5; weak D call: TRBD1 (5 bases). Germline lookup yields CDR1 SGHRS and CDR2 YFSETQ. The CDR3 totals 16 residues. Deletions cut 4 bases from V and 4 bases from J, with 20 bases between. The CDR3 region has the DNA TGCGCCAGCAGCCCACAGGAGCTTCGAAGGGGAGAGACCCAGTACTTC. This encodes CASSPQELRRGETQYF.

This clonotype was counted between two and nine times. This chain uses TRBV28 with TRBJ2-2, with 11 nucleotides matching TRBD2. Unmatched junction bases numbered 10, after V lost 3 bases and J lost 7 bases. Germline V gene sequence: CDR1 MDHEN, CDR2 SYDVKM. This CDR3 is 17 amino acids long. CDR3 coding DNA: TGTGCCAGCAGTTTCTACATAGCGGGAGGGCGAGGCGGGGAGCTGTTTTTT. Translated: CASSFYIAGGRGGELFF.

The rearrangement uses TRBV9 and TRBJ2-3; D may be TRBD2 (5 bases). The germline gives CDR1 SGDLS, CDR2 YYNGEE. This CDR3 spans 15 amino acids. Trimming cost V 0 bases and J 2 bases, with 10 bases left between them. The CDR3 is CASSVGSGYTDTQYF. DNA for the CDR3: TGTGCCAGCAGCGTAGGATCGGGGTACACAGATACGCAGTATTTT.